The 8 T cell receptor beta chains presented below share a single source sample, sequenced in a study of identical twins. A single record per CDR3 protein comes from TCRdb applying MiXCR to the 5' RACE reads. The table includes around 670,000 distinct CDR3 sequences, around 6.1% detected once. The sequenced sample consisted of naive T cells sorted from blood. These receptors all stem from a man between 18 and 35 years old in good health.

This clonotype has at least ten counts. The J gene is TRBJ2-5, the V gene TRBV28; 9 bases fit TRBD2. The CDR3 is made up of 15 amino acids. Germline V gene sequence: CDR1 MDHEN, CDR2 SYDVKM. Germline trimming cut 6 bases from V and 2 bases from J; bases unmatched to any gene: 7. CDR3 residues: CASSVASGEQETQYF. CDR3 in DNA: TGTGCCAGCAGCGTGGCTAGCGGGGAGCAAGAGACCCAGTACTTC.

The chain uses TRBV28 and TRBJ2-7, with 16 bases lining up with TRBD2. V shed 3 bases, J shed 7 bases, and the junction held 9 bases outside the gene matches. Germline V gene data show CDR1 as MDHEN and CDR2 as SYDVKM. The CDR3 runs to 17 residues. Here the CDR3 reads CASSLTGTSGRAGEQYV. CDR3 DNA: TGTGCCAGCAGTTTGACCGGGACTAGCGGGAGGGCCGGGGAGCAGTACGTC.

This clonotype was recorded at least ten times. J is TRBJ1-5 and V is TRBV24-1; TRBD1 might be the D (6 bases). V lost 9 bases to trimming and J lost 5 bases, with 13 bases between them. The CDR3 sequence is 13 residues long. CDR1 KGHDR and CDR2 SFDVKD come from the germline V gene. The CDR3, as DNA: TGTGCCACCGACGGGGGCATCGATCAGCCCCAGCATTTT. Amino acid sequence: CATDGGIDQPQHF.

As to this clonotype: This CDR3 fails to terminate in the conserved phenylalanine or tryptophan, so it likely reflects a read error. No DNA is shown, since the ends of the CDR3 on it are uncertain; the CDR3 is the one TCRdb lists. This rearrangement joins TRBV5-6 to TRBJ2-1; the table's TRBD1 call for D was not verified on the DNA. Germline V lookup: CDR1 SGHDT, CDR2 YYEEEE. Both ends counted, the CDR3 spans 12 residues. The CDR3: CASSLGDRGGTL.

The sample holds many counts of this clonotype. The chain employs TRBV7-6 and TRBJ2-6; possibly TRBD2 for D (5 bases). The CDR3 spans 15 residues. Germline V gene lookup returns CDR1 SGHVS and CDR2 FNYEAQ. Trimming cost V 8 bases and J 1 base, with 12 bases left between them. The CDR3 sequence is CASRDSLSGANVLTF. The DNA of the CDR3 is TGTGCCAGCCGGGATTCACTTTCTGGGGCCAACGTCCTGACTTTC.

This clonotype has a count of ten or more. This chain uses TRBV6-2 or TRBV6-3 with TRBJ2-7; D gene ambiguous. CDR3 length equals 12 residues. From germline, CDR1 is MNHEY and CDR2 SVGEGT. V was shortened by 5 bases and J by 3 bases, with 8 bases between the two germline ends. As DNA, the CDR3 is TGTGCCAGCAGTCAAGACGTCTACGAGCAGTACTTC. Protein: CASSQDVYEQYF.

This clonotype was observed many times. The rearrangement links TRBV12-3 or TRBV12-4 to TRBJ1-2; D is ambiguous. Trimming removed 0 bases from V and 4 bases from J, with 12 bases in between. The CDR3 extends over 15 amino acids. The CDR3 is CASSLAAGRSYGYTF. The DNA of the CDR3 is TGTGCCAGCAGTTTAGCTGCGGGCAGGTCCTATGGCTACACCTTC.

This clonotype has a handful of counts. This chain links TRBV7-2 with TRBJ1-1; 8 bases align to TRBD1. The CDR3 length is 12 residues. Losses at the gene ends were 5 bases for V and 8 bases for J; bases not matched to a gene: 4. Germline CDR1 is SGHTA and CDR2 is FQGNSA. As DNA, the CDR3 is TGTGCCAGCAGCCACACAGGGGGAGAAGCTTTCTTT. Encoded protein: CASSHTGGEAFF.